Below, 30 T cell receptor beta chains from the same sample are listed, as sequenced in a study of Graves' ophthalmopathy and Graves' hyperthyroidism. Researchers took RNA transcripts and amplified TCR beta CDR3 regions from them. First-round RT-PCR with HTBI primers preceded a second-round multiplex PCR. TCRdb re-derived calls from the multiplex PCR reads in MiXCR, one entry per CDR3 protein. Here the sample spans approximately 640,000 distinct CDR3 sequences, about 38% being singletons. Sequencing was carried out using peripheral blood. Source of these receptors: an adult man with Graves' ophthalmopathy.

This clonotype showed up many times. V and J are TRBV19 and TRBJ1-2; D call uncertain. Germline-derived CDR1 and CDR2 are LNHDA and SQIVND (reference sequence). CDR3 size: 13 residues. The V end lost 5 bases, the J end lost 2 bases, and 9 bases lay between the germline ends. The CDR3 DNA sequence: TGTGCCAGTAGTCCGGACGTGAACTATGGCTACACCTTC. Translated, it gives CASSPDVNYGYTF.

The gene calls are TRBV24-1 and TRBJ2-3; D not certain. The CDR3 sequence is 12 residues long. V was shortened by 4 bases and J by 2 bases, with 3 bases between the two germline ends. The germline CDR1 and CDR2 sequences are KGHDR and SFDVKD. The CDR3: CATSESTDTQYF. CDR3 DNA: TGTGCCACCAGTGAGTCCACAGATACGCAGTATTTT.

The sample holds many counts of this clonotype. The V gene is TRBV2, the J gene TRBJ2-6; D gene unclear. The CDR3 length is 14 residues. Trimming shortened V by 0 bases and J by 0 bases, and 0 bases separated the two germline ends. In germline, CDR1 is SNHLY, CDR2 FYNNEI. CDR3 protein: CASSEASGANVLTF. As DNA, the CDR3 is TGTGCCAGCAGTGAAGCCTCTGGGGCCAACGTCCTGACTTTC. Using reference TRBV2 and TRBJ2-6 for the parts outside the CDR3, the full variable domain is EPEVTQTPSHQVTQMGQEVILRCVPISNHLYFYWYRQILGQKVEFLVSFYNNEISEKSEIFDDQFSVERPDGSNFTLKIRSTKLEDSAMYFCASSEASGANVLTFGAGSRLTVL.

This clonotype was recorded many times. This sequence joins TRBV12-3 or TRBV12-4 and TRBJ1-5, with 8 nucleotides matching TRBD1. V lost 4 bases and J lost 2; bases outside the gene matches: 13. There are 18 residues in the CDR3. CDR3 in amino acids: CASSSDRESLVGNQPQHF. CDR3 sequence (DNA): TGTGCCAGCAGTTCGGACAGGGAGTCCCTCGTCGGCAATCAGCCCCAGCATTTT.

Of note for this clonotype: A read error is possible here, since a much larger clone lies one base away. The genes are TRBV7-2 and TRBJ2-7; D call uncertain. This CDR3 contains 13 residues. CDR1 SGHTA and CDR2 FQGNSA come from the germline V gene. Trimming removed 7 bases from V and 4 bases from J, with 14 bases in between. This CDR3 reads CASNQESLYEQYF. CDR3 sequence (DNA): TGTGCCAGCAACCAGGAGTCCCTATACGAGCAGTACTTC.

CDR3 residues: CSARAGGTSGDYEQYF. CDR3 coding DNA: TGCAGTGCTAGAGCTGGGGGGACTAGCGGCGACTACGAGCAGTACTTC. V is TRBV20-1 and J is TRBJ2-7; TRBD2 agrees at 11 bases. Germline CDR1 DFQATT, CDR2 SNEGSKA (reference sequence). The CDR3 extends over 16 amino acids. J lost 3 bases, V lost 1 base, and 8 bases had no gene match.

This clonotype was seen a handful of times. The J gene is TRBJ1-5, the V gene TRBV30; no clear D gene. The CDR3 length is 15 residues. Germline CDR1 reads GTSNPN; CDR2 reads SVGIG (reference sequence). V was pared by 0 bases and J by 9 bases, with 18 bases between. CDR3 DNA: TGTGCCTGGAGTGTACGTTCAGTTCCCAAGGGGCCCCAGCATTTT. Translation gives CAWSVRSVPKGPQHF.

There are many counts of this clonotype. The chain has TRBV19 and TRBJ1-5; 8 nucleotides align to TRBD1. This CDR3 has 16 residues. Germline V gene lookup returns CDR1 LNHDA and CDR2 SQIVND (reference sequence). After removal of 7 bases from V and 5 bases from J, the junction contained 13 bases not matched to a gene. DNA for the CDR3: TGTGCCAGTACCTCTTCCCCGGGACAGGTCCATCAGCCCCAGCATTTT. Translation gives CASTSSPGQVHQPQHF.

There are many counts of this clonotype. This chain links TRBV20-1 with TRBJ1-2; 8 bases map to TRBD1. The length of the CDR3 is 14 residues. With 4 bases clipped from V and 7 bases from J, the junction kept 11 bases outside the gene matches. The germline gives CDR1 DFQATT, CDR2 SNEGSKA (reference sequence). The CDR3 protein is CSATQNQGASGYTF. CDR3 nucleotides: TGCAGTGCTACCCAAAACCAGGGGGCCAGTGGCTACACCTTC.

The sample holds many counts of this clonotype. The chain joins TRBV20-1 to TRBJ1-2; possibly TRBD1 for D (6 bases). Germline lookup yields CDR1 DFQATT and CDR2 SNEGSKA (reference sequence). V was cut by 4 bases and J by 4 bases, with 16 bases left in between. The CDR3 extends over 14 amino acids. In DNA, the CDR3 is TGCAGTGCTATTGAGGAAGGGGGATCCTATGGCTACACCTTC. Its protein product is CSAIEEGGSYGYTF.

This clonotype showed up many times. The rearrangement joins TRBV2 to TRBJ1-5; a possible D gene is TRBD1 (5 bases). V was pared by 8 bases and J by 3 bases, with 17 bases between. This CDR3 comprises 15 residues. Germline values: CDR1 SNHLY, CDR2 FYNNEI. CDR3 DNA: TGTGCCAGCGGAAGAGGGCAGGGAGCCAATCAGCCCCAGCATTTT. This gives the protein CASGRGQGANQPQHF.

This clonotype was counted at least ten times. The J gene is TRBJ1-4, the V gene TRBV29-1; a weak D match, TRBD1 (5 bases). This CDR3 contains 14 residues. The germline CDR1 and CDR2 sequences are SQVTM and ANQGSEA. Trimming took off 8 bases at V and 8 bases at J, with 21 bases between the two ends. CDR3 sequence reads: CSPRGGGAREKLFF. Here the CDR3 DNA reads TGCAGCCCGAGGGGTGGGGGAGCTAGGGAAAAACTGTTTTTT.

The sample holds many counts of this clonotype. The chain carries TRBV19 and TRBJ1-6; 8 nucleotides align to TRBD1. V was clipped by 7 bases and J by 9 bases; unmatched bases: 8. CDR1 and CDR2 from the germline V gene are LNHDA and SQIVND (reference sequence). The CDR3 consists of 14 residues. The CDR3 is CASTLVTGVSPLHF. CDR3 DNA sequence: TGTGCCAGTACCCTGGTGACAGGGGTTTCACCCCTCCACTTT. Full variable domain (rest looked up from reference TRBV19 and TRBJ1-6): DGGITQSPKYLFRKEGQNVTLSCEQNLNHDAMYWYRQDPGQGLRLIYYSQIVNDFQKGDIAEGYSVSREKKESFPLTVTSAQKNPTAFYLCASTLVTGVSPLHFGNGTRLTVT.

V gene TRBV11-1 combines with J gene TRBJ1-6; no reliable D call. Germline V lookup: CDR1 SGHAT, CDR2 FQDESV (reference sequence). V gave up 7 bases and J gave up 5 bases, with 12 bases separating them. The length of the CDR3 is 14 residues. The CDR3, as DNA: TGTGCCAGCAACCTACAGCTAAATAATTCACCCCTCCACTTT. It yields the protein CASNLQLNNSPLHF.

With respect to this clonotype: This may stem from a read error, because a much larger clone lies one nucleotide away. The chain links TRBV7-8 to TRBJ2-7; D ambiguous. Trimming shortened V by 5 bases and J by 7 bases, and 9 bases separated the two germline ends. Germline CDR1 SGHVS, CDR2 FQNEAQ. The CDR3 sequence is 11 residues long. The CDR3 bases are TGTGCCAGCAGCCAAGACTGGGAGCAGTACTTC. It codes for CASSQDWEQYF.

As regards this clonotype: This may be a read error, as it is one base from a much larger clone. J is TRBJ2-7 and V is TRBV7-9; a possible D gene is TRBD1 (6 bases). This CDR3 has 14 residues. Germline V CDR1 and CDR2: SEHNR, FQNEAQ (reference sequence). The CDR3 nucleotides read TGTCCCAGCAGCTTGGGGCACAGGGATCACGAGCAGTACTTC. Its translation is CPSSLGHRDHEQYF.

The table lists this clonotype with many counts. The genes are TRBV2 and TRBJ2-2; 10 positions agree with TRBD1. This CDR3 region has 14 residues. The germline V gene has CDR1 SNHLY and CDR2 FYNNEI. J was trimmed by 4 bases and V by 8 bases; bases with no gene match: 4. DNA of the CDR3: TGTGCCAGCGAAAGGGACAGGGGCACCGGGGAGCTGTTTTTT. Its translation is CASERDRGTGELFF.

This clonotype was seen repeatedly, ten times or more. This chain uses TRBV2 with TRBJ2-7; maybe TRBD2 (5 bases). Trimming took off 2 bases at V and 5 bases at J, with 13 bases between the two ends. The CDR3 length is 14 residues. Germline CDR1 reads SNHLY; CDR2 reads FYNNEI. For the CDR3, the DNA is TGTGCCAGCAGTGAACGGGAAGGTTACCACGAGCAGTACTTC. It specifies CASSEREGYHEQYF.

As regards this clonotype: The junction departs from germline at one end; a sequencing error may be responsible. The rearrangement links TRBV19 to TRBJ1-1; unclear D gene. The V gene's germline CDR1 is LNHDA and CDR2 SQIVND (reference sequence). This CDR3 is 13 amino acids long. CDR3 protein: CASSMAGFAEASF. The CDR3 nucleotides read TGTGCCAGTAGTATGGCGGGGTTTGCTGAAGCTTCCTTT.

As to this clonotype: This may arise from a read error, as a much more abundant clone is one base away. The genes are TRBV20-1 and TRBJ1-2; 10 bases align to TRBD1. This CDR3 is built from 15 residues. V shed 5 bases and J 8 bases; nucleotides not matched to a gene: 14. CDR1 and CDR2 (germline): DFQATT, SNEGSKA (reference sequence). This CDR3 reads CSAPTGDRGRKGYTF. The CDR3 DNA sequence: TGCAGTGCTCCTACTGGGGACAGGGGTCGGAAAGGCTACACCTTC.

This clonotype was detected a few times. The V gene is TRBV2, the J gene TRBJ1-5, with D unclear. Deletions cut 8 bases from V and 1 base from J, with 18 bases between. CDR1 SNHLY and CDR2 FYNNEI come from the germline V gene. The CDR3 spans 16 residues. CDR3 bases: TGTGCCAGCTCATCTCGATTCGGACTGAGCAATCAGCCCCAGCATTTT. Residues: CASSSRFGLSNQPQHF.

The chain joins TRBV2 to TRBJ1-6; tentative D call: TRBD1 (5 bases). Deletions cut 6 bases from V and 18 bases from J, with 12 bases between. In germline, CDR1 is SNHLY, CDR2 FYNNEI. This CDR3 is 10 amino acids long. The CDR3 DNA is TGTGCCAGCAGCCTAAGGGGTTACCACTTT. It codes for CASSLRGYHF.

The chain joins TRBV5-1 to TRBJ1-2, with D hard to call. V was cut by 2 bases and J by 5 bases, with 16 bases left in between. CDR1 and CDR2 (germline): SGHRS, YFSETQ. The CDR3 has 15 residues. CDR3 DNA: TGCGCCAGCAGCTTTACAGCCCGGCAGACGTATGGCTACACCTTC. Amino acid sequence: CASSFTARQTYGYTF.

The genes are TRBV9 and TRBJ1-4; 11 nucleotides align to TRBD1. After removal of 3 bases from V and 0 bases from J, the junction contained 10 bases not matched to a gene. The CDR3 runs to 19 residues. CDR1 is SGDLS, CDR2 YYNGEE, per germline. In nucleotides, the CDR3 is TGTGCCAGCAGCGGCCGGGACAGGGGGGACCCGGCAACTAATGAAAAACTGTTTTTT. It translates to CASSGRDRGDPATNEKLFF.

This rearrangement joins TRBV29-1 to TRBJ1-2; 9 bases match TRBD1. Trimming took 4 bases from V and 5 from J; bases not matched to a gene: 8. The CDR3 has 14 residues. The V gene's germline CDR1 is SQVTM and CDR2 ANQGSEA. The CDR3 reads CSVAQGQGEYGYTF. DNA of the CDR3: TGCAGCGTTGCTCAGGGACAGGGTGAATATGGCTACACCTTC.

In DNA form, the CDR3 reads TGTGCCACTAGCAGGGCATCCTACGAGCAGTACTTC. Translation: CATSRASYEQYF. The genes are TRBV10-3 and TRBJ2-7; D could derive from TRBD1 or TRBD2 (5 bases each). Germline V gives CDR1 ENHRY, CDR2 SYGVKD. V lost 10 bases to trimming and J lost 1 base, with 11 bases between them. This CDR3 spans 12 amino acids.

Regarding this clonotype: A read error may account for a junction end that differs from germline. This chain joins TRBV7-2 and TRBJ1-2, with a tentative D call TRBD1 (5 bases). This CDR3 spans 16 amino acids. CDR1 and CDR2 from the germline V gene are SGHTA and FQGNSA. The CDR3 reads CASSQERGAGYYGYTF. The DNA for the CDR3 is TGCGCCAGCAGCCAAGAGAGGGGCGCCGGGTACTATGGCTACACCTTC.

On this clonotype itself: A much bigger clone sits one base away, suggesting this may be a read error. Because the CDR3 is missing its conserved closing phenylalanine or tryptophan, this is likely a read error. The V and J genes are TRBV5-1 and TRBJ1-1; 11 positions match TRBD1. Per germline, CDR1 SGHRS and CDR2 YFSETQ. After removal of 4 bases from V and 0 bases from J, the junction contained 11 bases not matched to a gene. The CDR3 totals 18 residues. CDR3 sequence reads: CASSQRTGGAFLNTEAFL. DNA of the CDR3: TGCGCCAGCAGCCAGAGGACAGGGGGCGCGTTTTTGAACACTGAAGCTTTCCTT.

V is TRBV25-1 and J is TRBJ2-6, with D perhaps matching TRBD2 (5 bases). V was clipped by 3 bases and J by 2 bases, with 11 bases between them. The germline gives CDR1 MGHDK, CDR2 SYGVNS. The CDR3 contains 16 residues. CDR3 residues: CASSDLGVAGANVLTF. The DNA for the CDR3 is TGTGCCAGCAGTGACCTCGGGGTCGCTGGGGCCAACGTCCTGACTTTC.

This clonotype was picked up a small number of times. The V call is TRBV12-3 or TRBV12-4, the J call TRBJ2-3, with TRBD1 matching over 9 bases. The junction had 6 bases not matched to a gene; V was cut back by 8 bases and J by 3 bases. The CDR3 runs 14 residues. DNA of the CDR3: TGTGCCAGCGGGACAGGGCGGTCGACAGATACGCAGTATTTT. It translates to CASGTGRSTDTQYF.